This T cell receptor (beta chain) was captured by sequencing in a study of T cells after yellow fever vaccination. Study-wide results and limits: Once the booster was given, most primary-vaccination clones reappeared, at just under 98% for CD4 and roughly 90% for CD8.

This clonotype was picked up a small number of times. The antigen remains unidentified. Germline V gene lookup returns CDR1 SGHTA and CDR2 FQGNSA. J was trimmed by 1 base and V by 1 base; bases with no gene match: 3. The length of the CDR3 is 16 residues. TCRdb ran MiXCR on the 5' RACE reads and lists one entry per CDR3 protein. The table has 200,000 to 250,000 distinct CDR3 sequences, approximately 3.3% seen once. The V call is TRBV7-2, the J call TRBJ1-2, with 10 bases lining up with TRBD1. This receptor was taken from a young man who received the YFV17D yellow fever vaccine. Here the sequenced sample was CD4+ T cells sorted from PBMCs, taken 10 days after the yellow fever booster vaccination. Here the CDR3 DNA reads TGTGCCAGCAGCTTAGGCGGGACAGGGGTTAACTATGGCTACACCTTC. It specifies CASSLGGTGVNYGYTF.